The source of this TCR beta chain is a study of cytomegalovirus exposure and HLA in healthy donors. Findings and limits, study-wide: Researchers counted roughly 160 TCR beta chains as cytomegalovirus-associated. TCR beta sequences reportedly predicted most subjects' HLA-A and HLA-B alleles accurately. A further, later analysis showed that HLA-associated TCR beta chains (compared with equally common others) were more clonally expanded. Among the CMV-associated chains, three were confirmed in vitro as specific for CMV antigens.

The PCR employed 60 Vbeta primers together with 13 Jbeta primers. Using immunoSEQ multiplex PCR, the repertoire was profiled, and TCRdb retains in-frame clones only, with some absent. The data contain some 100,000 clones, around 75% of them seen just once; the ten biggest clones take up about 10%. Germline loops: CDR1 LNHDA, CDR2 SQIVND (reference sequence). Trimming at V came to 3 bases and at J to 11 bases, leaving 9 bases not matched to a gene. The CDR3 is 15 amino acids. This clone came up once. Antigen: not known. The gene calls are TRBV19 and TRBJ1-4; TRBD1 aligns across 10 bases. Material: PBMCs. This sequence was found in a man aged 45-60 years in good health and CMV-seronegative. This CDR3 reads CASSISATGGAKLFF. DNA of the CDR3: TGTGCCAGTAGTATTAGTGCGACAGGGGGCGCGAAACTGTTTTTT.